A selection of T cell receptor beta chains follows, all from one sample in a study of blood T cell repertoires in COVID-19. Produced via immunoSEQ multiplex PCR; TCRdb's table is partial and in-frame only. The sample consists of about 250,000 clones, about 80% of them appearing once. The sample consisted of peripheral blood. The receptor source for this set is a man at least 80 years old with acute or convalescent COVID-19. CDR3s include the opening cysteine and the closing phenylalanine or tryptophan. The D gene is left open where the match is weak. Expanded clones get a size class; other rows say once, few or many, or leave the size out.

J gene | D gene | V gene | clone size | CDR3 DNA | CDR3 protein
TRBJ1-1 | - | TRBV6-2/TRBV6-3 | - | TGTGCCAGCAGTTTCAGTATGAACACTGAAGCTTTCTTT | CASSFSMNTEAFF
TRBJ2-7 | TRBD2 | TRBV3-1/TRBV3-2 | - | TGTGCCAGCAGCCCTGGACTAGCGGGGAGGGGGTACGAGCAGTACTTC | CASSPGLAGRGYEQYF
TRBJ2-1 | - | TRBV7-3 | - | TGTGCCAGCAGCTTAGCCGGAGGAACCTACAATGAGCAGTTCTTC | CASSLAGGTYNEQFF
TRBJ1-1 | - | TRBV7-2 | few | TGTGCCAGCAGCTTAGTCCGGGACACTGAAGCTTTCTTT | CASSLVRDTEAFF
TRBJ1-1 | - | TRBV7-6 | - | TGTGCCAGCAGCTCCCGAGACGGAGACACTGAAGCTTTCTTT | CASSSRDGDTEAFF
TRBJ2-7 | - | TRBV6-5 | - | TGTGCCAGCAGTTACCCCTTATACCCCTACCCCCTCGAGCAGTACTTC | CASSYPLYPYPLEQYF
TRBJ2-5 | - | TRBV15 | - | TGTGCCACCAGCAGCCGATCTCGGGAGACCCAGTACTTC | CATSSRSRETQYF
TRBJ2-3 | TRBD1 | TRBV10-1 | - | TGCGCCAGCAAATTCCGGGACAGGGCTCCGACTAGCACAGATACGCAGTATTTT | CASKFRDRAPTSTDTQYF
TRBJ1-5 | - | TRBV27 | - | TGTGCCAGCAGTTTATCCAGGAGCAATCAGCCCCAGCATTTT | CASSLSRSNQPQHF
TRBJ1-1 | - | TRBV10-3 | - | TGTGCCATCAGACAGGGTTTGAACACTGAAGCTTTCTTT | CAIRQGLNTEAFF
TRBJ2-1 | TRBD1 | TRBV2 | - | TGTGCCAGCACCCGGGCAGGGGGCGGGAATGAGCAGTTCTTC | CASTRAGGGNEQFF
TRBJ2-3 | - | TRBV9 | - | TGTGCCAGCAGCGTAGGAGGAAATACGCAGTATTTT | CASSVGGNTQYF
TRBJ2-2 | TRBD1 | TRBV11-2 | - | TGTGCCAGCACCCCGGACAGGGTGGGCACCGGGGAGCTGTTTTTT | CASTPDRVGTGELFF
TRBJ2-5 | - | TRBV19 | - | TGTGCCAGTAGTCGAGGGGGAACGTCTCAAGAGACCCAGTACTTC | CASSRGGTSQETQYF
TRBJ1-1 | TRBD1 | TRBV7-8 | few | TGTGCCAGCAGCTTACCAGCGCTCCACAGGGGTTCGTACACTGAAGCTTTCTTT | CASSLPALHRGSYTEAFF
TRBJ1-5 | - | TRBV6-5 | - | TGTGCCAGCATCGTACTGGGGCAGACGAATCAGCCCCAGCATTTT | CASIVLGQTNQPQHF
TRBJ2-7 | - | TRBV25-1 | - | TGTGCCAGCAGCCCGAGCCTGTACGAGCAGTACTTC | CASSPSLYEQYF
TRBJ1-3 | TRBD1 | TRBV6-5 | - | TGTGCCAGCAGCCGAGGGACAGCCTCTGGAAACACCATATATTTT | CASSRGTASGNTIYF
TRBJ2-1 | TRBD2 | TRBV7-3 | - | TGTGCCAGCAGCTTAACACTAGCGGGAGTTGAAGAGCAGTTCTTC | CASSLTLAGVEEQFF
TRBJ1-4 | - | TRBV4-1 | - | TGCGCCAGCAGCCGAACAGGGACAACTAATGAAAAACTGTTTTTT | CASSRTGTTNEKLFF
TRBJ2-7 | TRBD1 | TRBV5-6 | - | TGTGCCAGCAGTAGAATAAGGACAGGGCTAGGCTACGAGCAGTACTTC | CASSRIRTGLGYEQYF
TRBJ2-7 | TRBD1 | TRBV18 | once | TGTGCCAGCTCACCTGGACAGGGCCTCTACGAGCAGTACTTC | CASSPGQGLYEQYF
TRBJ2-2 | TRBD2 | TRBV5-4 | - | TGTGCCAGCAGCTCCCCATCCTTAGCGGGAGCGAACACCGGGGAGCTGTTTTTT | CASSSPSLAGANTGELFF
TRBJ2-1 | TRBD2 | TRBV19 | - | TGTGCCAGTAGTATAGACGGGACTAGTGGCTATGAGCAGTTCTTC | CASSIDGTSGYEQFF
TRBJ1-4 | - | TRBV7-9 | - | TGTGCCAGCAGCTACGCAGGGGATAGTGAAAAACTGTTTTTT | CASSYAGDSEKLFF
TRBJ2-5 | - | TRBV7-2 | - | TGTGCCAGCAGCTTGCAGGCGTCCCCGCAAGAGACCCAGTACTTC | CASSLQASPQETQYF
TRBJ1-2 | - | TRBV14 | - | TGTGCCAGCAGCCAAGATAGGGGGTATGGCTACACCTTC | CASSQDRGYGYTF
TRBJ2-7 | - | TRBV19 | few | TGTGCCAGTAGTATAGGACAGGAACCCCCCTACGAGCAGTACTTC | CASSIGQEPPYEQYF
TRBJ2-2 | - | TRBV19 | - | TGTGCCAGCCAATATCGACAGTCCAACACCGGGGAGCTGTTTTTT | CASQYRQSNTGELFF
TRBJ1-2 | - | TRBV14 | - | TGTGCCAGCAGCTTTCTACCACAGGGAAATGATGGCTACACCTTC | CASSFLPQGNDGYTF
TRBJ2-7 | TRBD2 | TRBV30 | - | TGTGCCTGGAGTGAGGGAGCGGGAGCGGGCGAGCAGTACTTC | CAWSEGAGAGEQYF
TRBJ1-5 | - | TRBV10-2 | - | TGCGCCAGCAGAGCAGGGAACAATCAGCCCCAGCATTTT | CASRAGNNQPQHF
TRBJ1-2 | - | TRBV19 | - | TGTGCCAGTAGTTTGGTCCCCGGCGCGGGTGGAAACTATGGCTACACCTTC | CASSLVPGAGGNYGYTF
TRBJ2-7 | - | TRBV24-1 | - | TGTGCCACCAGTGATCGGATACGAGGATGGCAGTACTTC | CATSDRIRGWQYF
TRBJ1-1 | - | TRBV6-6 | - | TGTGCCAGCAGACAAATTACAGGATCCACTGAAGCTTTCTTT | CASRQITGSTEAFF
TRBJ1-1 | - | TRBV27 | - | TGTGCCAGCAGTTCCCCGGGGTCAGGCCTCATGAACACTGAAGCTTTCTTT | CASSSPGSGLMNTEAFF
TRBJ1-2 | - | TRBV5-1 | - | TGCGCCAGCAGCTTGGCCGTGGGGCCAATGGGCGGCTACACCTTC | CASSLAVGPMGGYTF
TRBJ1-5 | TRBD1 | TRBV6-5 | - | TGTGCCAGCAGTCCTAACAGGGGAGGACAGCCCCAGCATTTT | CASSPNRGGQPQHF
TRBJ2-7 | TRBD2 | TRBV30 | - | TGTGCCTGGAGTGTACGGCGCGGGGGGGGCGAGCAGTACTTC | CAWSVRRGGGEQYF
TRBJ2-6 | TRBD1 | TRBV5-1 | - | TGCGCCAGCAGTCGGGACAGGGGGCTTGCTGGGGCCAACGTCCTGACTTTC | CASSRDRGLAGANVLTF
TRBJ2-2 | - | TRBV5-1 | - | TGCGCCAGCAGGGACACGTCGAACACCGGGGAGCTGTTTTTT | CASRDTSNTGELFF
TRBJ1-1 | - | TRBV5-1 | - | TGCGCCAGCAGCTTGATTCAAGGGCGGGCCCCTGGGACTGAAGCTTTCTTT | CASSLIQGRAPGTEAFF
TRBJ1-1 | - | TRBV3-1/TRBV3-2 | many | TGTGCCAGCAGCCAAGCAGGCCTGAACACTGAAGCTTTCTTT | CASSQAGLNTEAFF
TRBJ2-2 | TRBD2 | TRBV24-1 | many | TGTGCCACCAGTCATGATTGGCGGGGGAGGGCCGGGGAGCTGTTTTTT | CATSHDWRGRAGELFF
TRBJ2-2 | - | TRBV10-2 | - | TGCGCCAGCAGTGAGCCTACTCAGAACACCGGGGAGCTGTTTTTT | CASSEPTQNTGELFF
TRBJ2-3 | - | TRBV10-3 | - | TGTGCCATCAGTCTTAGGGGGGATACGCAGTATTTT | CAISLRGDTQYF
TRBJ1-4 | - | TRBV9 | - | TGTGCCAGCAGCGTAGACCCCGGAGTTTCTGAAAAACTGTTTTTT | CASSVDPGVSEKLFF
TRBJ2-4 | TRBD2 | TRBV7-2 | few | TGTGCCAGCAGCCCCTTCCGGCTAGCGGGGGGTCTAGCCAAAAACATTCAGTACTTC | CASSPFRLAGGLAKNIQYF
TRBJ2-7 | TRBD2 | TRBV2 | - | TGTGCCAGCAGTGGGGGACAGGGACTAGCGGGAAGGCGCGAGCAGTACTTC | CASSGGQGLAGRREQYF
TRBJ1-5 | - | TRBV4-2 | - | TGTGCCAGCAGCCAAGATATGGGGACTGGACAGCCCCAGCATTTT | CASSQDMGTGQPQHF